Presented here are 13 T cell receptor beta chains from one specimen sequenced in a study of HIV-infected patients and healthy controls. All unsorted peripheral T cells were captured because whole blood was used without fractionation. Reverse transcription used around 500 ng RNA and constant-region primers for alpha and beta. Each of the alpha and beta chains got its own library through chain-specific third strand synthesis with indices. One entry per CDR3 protein, called by TCRdb with MiXCR from the 5' RACE reads. The table lists 7,500 to 10,000 distinct CDR3 sequences, 8% of them singletons. The sample here was blood, taken before antiretroviral therapy. The receptors derive from an adult with HIV infection. The donor label of this sample is uncertain.

The rearrangement links TRBV5-4 to TRBJ2-1; 8 nucleotides align to TRBD1. The CDR3 is made up of 15 amino acids. Germline CDR1 SGHNT, CDR2 YYREEE (reference sequence). The J segment lost 2 bases and the V segment lost 3 bases, leaving 4 bases of the junction unmatched. The CDR3 DNA reads as TGTGCCAGCAGCTCATCCAGGGGGCCCTACAATGAGCAGTTCTTC. The encoded protein is CASSSSRGPYNEQFF.

At least ten counts were recorded for this clonotype. The V gene is TRBV20-1, the J gene TRBJ2-3, with 9 nucleotides matching TRBD2. Germline V gene data show CDR1 as DFQATT and CDR2 as SNEGSKA (reference sequence). Trimming at V came to 4 bases and at J to 4 bases, leaving 3 bases not matched to a gene. CDR3 length: 13 amino acids. This CDR3 reads CSAKGLAPDTQYF. The CDR3 nucleotides are TGCAGTGCTAAGGGACTAGCACCAGATACGCAGTATTTT.

As regards this clonotype: With a much larger clone just one base away, this may be a read error. The chain is built from TRBV6-1 and TRBJ2-3; no definite D call. This CDR3 region has 15 residues. Germline lookup yields CDR1 MNHNS and CDR2 SASEGT. The CDR3 is CTSSERLNPTDTQYF. DNA of the CDR3: TGTACCAGCAGTGAAAGGCTCAACCCCACAGATACGCAGTATTTT.

The genes are TRBV5-1 and TRBJ1-5; possible D gene TRBD1, 5 bases. V was trimmed by 4 bases and J by 8 bases, leaving 16 bases between them. The length of the CDR3 is 14 residues. Germline V gene lookup returns CDR1 SGHRS and CDR2 YFSETQ. The DNA of the CDR3 is TGCGCCAGCAGCAATGCCGGGACCAAAGAGCCCCAGCATTTT. Its translation is CASSNAGTKEPQHF.

This clonotype was detected ten times or more. The chain combines TRBV19 with TRBJ2-5, with D hard to call. The CDR3 is 13 residues long. CDR1 is LNHDA and CDR2 is SQIVND in the germline V gene (reference sequence). Trimming cost V 3 bases and J 0 bases, with 5 bases left between them. Written as DNA, the CDR3 is TGTGCCAGTAGTATTGATTACCAAGAGACCCAGTACTTC. The encoded protein is CASSIDYQETQYF.

This chain's CDR3 is CASSLFPSGAGDTQYF. The CDR3 DNA reads as TGTGCCAGCAGTTTATTCCCTAGCGGGGCGGGAGATACGCAGTATTTT. The rearrangement joins TRBV27 to TRBJ2-3; TRBD2 aligns across 9 bases. CDR3 size: 16 residues. The junction had 7 bases not matched to a gene; V was cut back by 1 base and J by 5 bases. Germline CDR1 and CDR2: MNHEY and SMNVEV (reference sequence).

This clonotype was recorded many times. This chain links TRBV7-9 with TRBJ2-4; 8 positions agree with TRBD2. The trim removed 5 bases at V and 0 bases at J, leaving 6 bases unmatched. Germline V CDR1 and CDR2: SEHNR, FQNEAQ (reference sequence). The CDR3 length is 16 residues. The CDR3 loop reads CASSPTSGLAKNIQYF. The CDR3 bases are TGTGCCAGCAGCCCCACTAGCGGACTAGCCAAAAACATTCAGTACTTC.

J is TRBJ2-2 and V is TRBV24-1; D remains ambiguous. Deletions cut 3 bases from V and 6 bases from J, with 7 bases between. The germline V gene encodes CDR1 KGHDR and CDR2 SFDVKD. The CDR3 consists of 13 residues. The CDR3 bases are TGTGCCACCAGTGATAGGCGGTCCGGGGAGCTGTTTTTT. Translation: CATSDRRSGELFF.

This clonotype was seen a few times. The V gene is TRBV11-3, the J gene TRBJ2-3; possible D gene TRBD2, 5 bases. The V and J ends lost 2 bases and 5 bases respectively, with 11 bases between them. This CDR3 spans 14 amino acids. Germline V lookup: CDR1 SGHNT, CDR2 YENEEA. CDR3: CASSLFGDIDTQYF. The CDR3 DNA reads TGTGCCAGCAGCTTATTCGGGGATATAGATACGCAGTATTTT. Looking up the rest from reference TRBV11-3 and TRBJ2-3 gives the full variable domain: EAGVVQSPRYKIIEKKQPVAFWCNPISGHNTLYWYLQNLGQGPELLIRYENEEAVDDSQLPKDRFSAERLKGVDSTLKIQPAELGDSAVYLCASSLFGDIDTQYFGPGTRLTVL.

This clonotype was recorded at least ten times. CDR3 in amino acids: CASSFGSPPETQYF. The CDR3 coding sequence is TGTGCCAGCAGTTTTGGGAGTCCCCCAGAGACCCAGTACTTC. The rearrangement links TRBV27 to TRBJ2-5, with D tentatively TRBD2 (5 bases). The CDR3 is 14 amino acids. Trimming removed 3 bases from V and 4 bases from J, with 12 bases in between. Germline V lookup: CDR1 MNHEY, CDR2 SMNVEV (reference sequence).

This clonotype was recorded at least ten times. The gene calls are TRBV19 and TRBJ2-2; D is undetermined. Trimming removed 5 bases at V and 10 bases at J, with 23 bases between. Germline V gene data show CDR1 as LNHDA and CDR2 as SQIVND (reference sequence). The CDR3 consists of 16 residues. CDR3 sequence reads: CASSPRRTTLPQELFF. CDR3 nucleotides: TGTGCCAGTAGTCCACGCCGGACCACCCTCCCCCAGGAGCTGTTTTTT.

In its sample, this clonotype was seen many times. This rearrangement joins TRBV12-3 or TRBV12-4 to TRBJ1-1; D not certain. This CDR3 has 14 residues. Trimming left V 3 bases short and J 0 bases short, with 8 bases between. In DNA form, the CDR3 reads TGTGCCAGCAGTTTCGGCAGACTGAACACTGAAGCTTTCTTT. Its protein is CASSFGRLNTEAFF.

This clonotype showed up many times. The V and J genes are TRBV5-1 and TRBJ1-2; D is uncertain. Per germline, CDR1 SGHRS and CDR2 YFSETQ. V lost 1 base, J lost 4 bases, and 17 bases lay in between. This CDR3 spans 16 amino acids. The CDR3 DNA follows: TGCGCCAGCAGCTTGACGGGCCAGAGAACTACCTATGGCTACACCTTC. Translating it yields CASSLTGQRTTYGYTF.